The present entry profiles one TCR beta chain with its context. Its target is unknown. The authors reverse transcribed roughly 0.5 to 1 ug RNA with random hexamers. Amplification of TCR beta CDR3 was carried out by immunoSEQ multiplex PCR, which covered 54 Vbeta and 13 Jbeta segments. One entry per CDR3 protein results from TCRdb running MiXCR on the immunoSEQ multiplex PCR reads. Of under 200,000 distinct CDR3 sequences in the sample, roughly 95% were seen once. The data stem from a study of CD8 T cells in Susac syndrome. The multiple sclerosis controls were treatment-naive patients, and their relapsing-remitting disease was stable or active. While CD8+ and CD4+ T cells were isolated negatively, TEMRA cells were enriched by FACS. Findings and caveats of the study: The TCR sequencing and HLA analysis in the study involved a relatively small number of individuals, as the study acknowledged.

The source material was CD8+ T cells from PBMCs. The TCR was taken from a human donor with multiple sclerosis.

The CDR3 DNA follows: TGCGCCAGCAGCTCCAAAGGGAATTCACCCCTCCACTTT. It yields the protein CASSSKGNSPLHF. This chain links TRBV5-1 with TRBJ1-6; D gene unclear. The CDR3 loop spans 13 amino acids. Germline CDR1 is SGHRS and CDR2 is YFSETQ. Trimming left V 3 bases short and J 7 bases short, with 8 bases between.